These 32 T cell receptor beta chains share one sample of origin, sequenced in a study of response to subunit inactivated influenza vaccine. TCRdb used MiXCR to reprocess the RT-PCR reads, holding one entry per CDR3 protein. The sample includes over 400,000 distinct CDR3 sequences, over 10% of them seen just once. The sample in question was PBMCs from blood, obtained about 40 days after vaccination. The receptors were sampled from a man aged 50 to 60 who received an inactivated influenza vaccine.

This clonotype has more than one count but fewer than ten. The J gene is TRBJ1-5, the V gene TRBV5-6; D call uncertain. Trimming left V 1 base short and J 4 bases short, with 9 bases between. Germline V gene data show CDR1 as SGHDT and CDR2 as YYEEEE. The CDR3 covers 14 residues. The CDR3 nucleotides are TGTGCCAGCAGCTTGTATCTGGAGAATCAGCCCCAGCATTTT. Encoded protein: CASSLYLENQPQHF.

This chain uses TRBV5-6 with TRBJ2-7, with 8 bases identical to TRBD2. The length of the CDR3 is 14 residues. J lost 3 bases, V lost 6 bases, and 8 bases had no gene match. Germline CDR1 and CDR2: SGHDT and YYEEEE. CDR3 coding DNA: TGTGCCAGCATCCTTGGGACTAGTAACTACGAGCAGTACTTC. Its translation is CASILGTSNYEQYF.

The sample holds a few counts of this clonotype. The chain carries TRBV2 and TRBJ2-1; D may match TRBD1 or TRBD2 (6 bases each). The germline V and J ends were trimmed by 6 bases and 10 bases, with 13 bases remaining between them. The CDR3 covers 12 residues. Looked up from germline, CDR1 is SNHLY and CDR2 is FYNNEI. This CDR3 is CASSGGQREQFF. DNA for the CDR3: TGTGCCAGCAGCGGGGGCCAGAGGGAGCAGTTCTTC.

This clonotype showed up just a few times. V and J are TRBV5-1 and TRBJ2-2; D ambiguous. This CDR3 region has 14 residues. V was shortened by 2 bases and J by 1 base, with 6 bases between the two germline ends. Germline values: CDR1 SGHRS, CDR2 YFSETQ. CDR3 nucleotides: TGCGCCAGCAGCTTCTCGCTGAACACCGGGGAGCTGTTTTTT. It yields the protein CASSFSLNTGELFF.

This clonotype appeared many times. The V gene is TRBV6-6, the J gene TRBJ2-5; D assignment may be TRBD1 or TRBD2 (5 bases each). CDR1 is MNHNY and CDR2 is SVGAGI in the germline V gene (reference sequence). The CDR3 is made up of 12 amino acids. V was shortened by 5 bases and J by 7 bases, with 11 bases between the two germline ends. The DNA of the CDR3 is TGTGCCAGCAGTGACCGGGGCGGGACCCAGTACTTC. Translating gives CASSDRGGTQYF.

The rearrangement links TRBV20-1 to TRBJ2-2; a weak D match, TRBD1 (5 bases). CDR1 and CDR2 (germline): DFQATT, SNEGSKA (reference sequence). This CDR3 comprises 14 residues. Between the trimmed V and J ends, which lost 6 bases and 4 bases, there was a span of 15 bases. Here the CDR3 DNA reads TGCAGTGCAACGACAGCCCAGAGCACCGGGGAGCTGTTTTTT. Its translation is CSATTAQSTGELFF.

The chain is built from TRBV5-1 and TRBJ1-3; TRBD1 matches at 10 bases. V dropped 5 bases and J dropped 2; count of bases not matched to a gene: 7. Per germline, CDR1 SGHRS and CDR2 YFSETQ. The CDR3 loop spans 16 amino acids. Written as DNA, the CDR3 is TGCGCCAGCAGTTCCCGACAGGGGGCAACTGGAAACACCATATATTTT. Amino acids: CASSSRQGATGNTIYF.

J is TRBJ2-2 and V is TRBV4-1, with 7 bases aligning to TRBD1. Trimming took 2 bases from V and 3 from J; bases not matched to a gene: 3. The CDR3 consists of 15 residues. The germline CDR1 and CDR2 sequences are MGHRA and YSYEKL. DNA for the CDR3: TGCGCCAGCAGCCAACCGGGACAGCACACCGGGGAGCTGTTTTTT. Its translation is CASSQPGQHTGELFF.

The V and J genes are TRBV20-1 and TRBJ1-5; no firm D call. The V and J ends lost 6 bases and 3 bases respectively, with 12 bases between them. This CDR3 spans 13 amino acids. Germline V CDR1 and CDR2: DFQATT, SNEGSKA (reference sequence). CDR3 nucleotide sequence: TGCAGTGCGATCGGACCGATCAATCAGCCCCAGCATTTT. The encoded protein is CSAIGPINQPQHF.

Many counts were recorded for this clonotype. Written as DNA, the CDR3 is TGTGCCAGCAGTGCCCTAGTCACTGAAGCTTTCTTT. Translated, it gives CASSALVTEAFF. J is TRBJ1-1 and V is TRBV6-1; D unclear. The CDR3 extends over 12 amino acids. Germline lookup yields CDR1 MNHNS and CDR2 SASEGT. Trimming removed 4 bases from V and 4 bases from J, with 7 bases in between.

J is TRBJ2-2 and V is TRBV11-2, with D unresolved. The CDR3 consists of 17 residues. The V end lost 2 bases, the J end lost 0 bases, and 13 bases lay between the germline ends. Germline CDR1 SGHAT, CDR2 FQNNGV. CDR3 in DNA: TGTGCCAGCAGCTTAACTCCTGCAGGAACGAACACCGGGGAGCTGTTTTTT. This gives the protein CASSLTPAGTNTGELFF.

The chain uses TRBV29-1 and TRBJ2-6, with 10 bases lining up with TRBD2. J was trimmed by 0 bases and V by 2 bases; bases with no gene match: 4. Germline lookup yields CDR1 SQVTM and CDR2 ANQGSEA. There are 17 residues in the CDR3. As DNA, the CDR3 is TGCAGCGTTGAAAGACTAGCGGGTTTCTCTGGGGCCAACGTCCTGACTTTC. Protein: CSVERLAGFSGANVLTF.

The J gene is TRBJ1-3, the V gene TRBV3-1; tentative D call: TRBD1 (6 bases). CDR3 size: 16 residues. CDR1 and CDR2 (germline): LGHDT, YNNKEL (reference sequence). V lost 4 bases and J lost 0, with 13 bases in between. The CDR3, as DNA: TGTGCCAGCAGCCTACAGGGATTCGACTCTGGAAACACCATATATTTT. This encodes CASSLQGFDSGNTIYF.

The chain carries TRBV5-1 and TRBJ2-1, with D unresolved. The CDR3 has 13 residues. V lost 4 bases and J 7 bases, leaving 12 bases between the germline ends. Germline CDR1 SGHRS, CDR2 YFSETQ. In DNA, the CDR3 is TGCGCCAGCAGCCTGGAGAGCCAAAATGAGCAGTTCTTC. Residues: CASSLESQNEQFF. The whole variable domain, filled in from reference TRBV5-1 and TRBJ2-1, reads KAGVTQTPRYLIKTRGQQVTLSCSPISGHRSVSWYQQTPGQGLQFLFEYFSETQRNKGNFPGRFSGRQFSNSRSEMNVSTLELGDSALYLCASSLESQNEQFFGPGTRLTVL.

There are a few counts of this clonotype. This rearrangement joins TRBV10-1 to TRBJ2-3; TRBD1 agrees at 9 bases. The CDR3 spans 15 residues. V trimming: 4 bases; J trimming: 4 bases; junction bases outside the gene matches: 6. The V gene's germline CDR1 is WNHNN and CDR2 SYGVQD (reference sequence). Written as DNA, the CDR3 is TGCGCCAGCAGTGCTGGACAGGGGTTGGCAGATACGCAGTATTTT. It yields the protein CASSAGQGLADTQYF.

V usage is TRBV15 and J usage is TRBJ1-3; D unresolved. Trimming took 0 bases from V and 4 from J, leaving 10 bases between them. The CDR3 sequence is 15 residues long. Germline assignment: CDR1 LNHNV and CDR2 YYDKDF (reference sequence). The CDR3 loop is CATSRDGRHGNTIYF. The DNA for the CDR3 is TGTGCCACCAGCAGAGATGGGCGACACGGAAACACCATATATTTT.

This rearrangement joins TRBV20-1 to TRBJ2-4; D unresolved. Trimming pared 0 bases from V and 0 bases from J, leaving 9 bases between. The CDR3 is 15 amino acids. Germline V lookup: CDR1 DFQATT, CDR2 SNEGSKA (reference sequence). CDR3 loop: CSARDHLLAKNIQYF. CDR3 sequence (DNA): TGCAGTGCTAGAGATCATCTACTAGCCAAAAACATTCAGTACTTC.

As DNA, the CDR3 is TGTGCCAGCAACGAAGGGACTAGCGGAACAACCGGGGAGCTGTTTTTT. Translated, it gives CASNEGTSGTTGELFF. The chain has TRBV7-9 and TRBJ2-2; 11 nucleotides align to TRBD2. V shed 7 bases, J shed 5 bases, and the junction held 9 bases outside the gene matches. Germline CDR1 is SEHNR and CDR2 is FQNEAQ (reference sequence). The CDR3 extends over 16 amino acids.

In its sample, this clonotype was seen a few times. The gene calls are TRBV25-1 and TRBJ2-1; D possibly matches TRBD1 or TRBD2 (5 bases each). Trimming cost V 5 bases and J 7 bases, with 12 bases left between them. The germline V gene encodes CDR1 MGHDK and CDR2 SYGVNS. This CDR3 spans 13 amino acids. The CDR3 DNA sequence: TGTGCCAGCAGTTCGGGACGTTCGAATGAGCAGTTCTTC. It translates to CASSSGRSNEQFF.

The CDR3 spells CASRQGTGVSGNTIYF. CDR3 DNA: TGTGCCAGCAGGCAAGGGACAGGGGTCTCTGGAAACACCATATATTTT. The chain links TRBV6-1 to TRBJ1-3, with TRBD1 identical over 10 bases. Germline lookup yields CDR1 MNHNS and CDR2 SASEGT. This CDR3 is 16 amino acids long. Trimming cost V 6 bases and J 0 bases; bases outside gene matches: 5.

The chain links TRBV3-1 to TRBJ2-4; 7 bases are a match to TRBD2. The CDR3 extends over 17 amino acids. Germline V gene data show CDR1 as LGHDT and CDR2 as YNNKEL (reference sequence). The J segment lost 0 bases and the V segment lost 0 bases, leaving 5 bases of the junction unmatched. The CDR3 region is CASSQEGGSLAKNIQYF. The CDR3 coding sequence is TGTGCCAGCAGCCAAGAGGGCGGGAGTTTAGCCAAAAACATTCAGTACTTC.

V is TRBV7-9 and J is TRBJ2-2, with D unclear. The length of the CDR3 is 12 residues. Trimming removed 5 bases from V and 4 bases from J, with 5 bases in between. CDR1 and CDR2 (germline): SEHNR, FQNEAQ (reference sequence). The CDR3 bases are TGTGCCAGCAGCGTCACCACCGGGGAGCTGTTTTTT. This translates into CASSVTTGELFF.

This clonotype was counted a few times. The chain recombines TRBV4-1 with TRBJ2-2, with a tentative D call TRBD2 (5 bases). V was cut by 4 bases and J by 4 bases, with 16 bases left in between. Germline V gene sequence: CDR1 MGHRA, CDR2 YSYEKL. This CDR3 region has 16 residues. In nucleotides, the CDR3 is TGCGCCAGCAGCCTGGGGATAGCGATAAGCACCGGGGAGCTGTTTTTT. Amino acids: CASSLGIAISTGELFF.

The chain carries TRBV4-3 and TRBJ2-2; D possibly corresponds to TRBD1 (6 bases). V was trimmed by 0 bases and J by 5 bases, leaving 13 bases between them. The CDR3 is 16 amino acids. Germline V CDR1 and CDR2: LGHNA, YSLEER. The CDR3 loop is CASSQEPGARTGELFF. CDR3 coding DNA: TGCGCCAGCAGCCAAGAGCCAGGGGCGAGGACCGGGGAGCTGTTTTTT.

In its sample, this clonotype was seen a few times. CDR3 loop: CATQAGPGTGELFF. CDR3 DNA: TGTGCCACCCAAGCGGGGCCAGGGACCGGGGAGCTGTTTTTT. The chain couples TRBV27 to TRBJ2-2, with 7 bases that match TRBD2. The CDR3 length is 14 residues. V dropped 10 bases and J dropped 5; count of bases not matched to a gene: 10. The germline gives CDR1 MNHEY, CDR2 SMNVEV (reference sequence).

The rearrangement joins TRBV27 to TRBJ1-5; tentatively, D is TRBD1 (5 bases). The CDR3 has 14 residues. Trimming removed 6 bases from V and 5 bases from J, with 14 bases in between. Germline V lookup: CDR1 MNHEY, CDR2 SMNVEV (reference sequence). DNA of the CDR3: TGTGCCAGCAGGGAGGGACCGAGGGATCAGCCCCAGCATTTT. Translated, it gives CASREGPRDQPQHF.

This clonotype has a count of ten or more. This chain uses TRBV12-3 or TRBV12-4 with TRBJ2-3, with a possible D match to TRBD2 (5 bases). The CDR3 has 13 residues. V shed 2 bases and J shed 10 bases, with 13 bases lying between them. The CDR3 DNA is TGTGCCAGCAGTTTACCTGGTGCGGAGGCGCAGTATTTT. This sequence encodes CASSLPGAEAQYF.

This clonotype was seen more than once but under ten times. The V gene is TRBV27, the J gene TRBJ2-7, with a possible D match to TRBD1 (5 bases). The CDR3 is 15 residues long. V lost 5 bases and J lost 2, with 16 bases in between. Germline lookup yields CDR1 MNHEY and CDR2 SMNVEV (reference sequence). The CDR3 nucleotides read TGTGCCAGCAGTCCATCCCCGCAGGGTACCTACGAGCAGTACTTC. Its translation: CASSPSPQGTYEQYF.

This chain connects TRBV4-1 to TRBJ1-6, with D perhaps TRBD1 (5 bases). V gave up 0 bases and J gave up 10 bases, with 10 bases separating them. Germline V lookup: CDR1 MGHRA, CDR2 YSYEKL. The CDR3 runs 14 residues. CDR3 protein: CASSQDRVTSPLHF. The CDR3 nucleotides are TGCGCCAGCAGCCAAGACAGGGTAACCTCACCCCTCCACTTT.

The sample holds a few counts of this clonotype. This sequence joins TRBV5-1 and TRBJ2-2; D perhaps matches TRBD1 (5 bases). From germline, CDR1 is SGHRS and CDR2 YFSETQ. The CDR3 loop spans 15 amino acids. V lost 2 bases to trimming and J lost 0 bases, with 8 bases between them. The CDR3 sequence: CASSLGHTNTGELFF. The CDR3 coding sequence is TGCGCCAGCAGCTTAGGACATACGAACACCGGGGAGCTGTTTTTT.

The chain links TRBV20-1 to TRBJ2-5; 7 nucleotides match TRBD1. J gave up 2 bases and V 5 bases, and 11 bases lay outside the gene matches. The CDR3 totals 15 residues. Germline CDR1 and CDR2: DFQATT and SNEGSKA (reference sequence). The CDR3 nucleotides read TGCAGTGCTGCGCCCCCGGGACAGATACAAGAGACCCAGTACTTC. It is translated as CSAAPPGQIQETQYF.

This clonotype was found many times. The chain carries TRBV7-6 and TRBJ1-5; TRBD1 matches 10 bases. V was clipped by 5 bases and J by 5 bases; unmatched bases: 3. The CDR3 is 14 residues long. CDR1 SGHVS and CDR2 FNYEAQ come from the germline V gene. CDR3 amino acids: CASSAGTGDQPQHF. The CDR3 DNA sequence: TGTGCCAGCAGCGCAGGGACAGGGGATCAGCCCCAGCATTTT.